This T cell receptor (beta chain) was obtained from a study of blood T cell repertoires in COVID-19. The wider study: Specimens from acute and convalescent COVID-19 originated in the United States, Italy and Spain. The analysed material was cDNA or gDNA that came from T cells, B-cell-depleted T cells, or PBMCs.

Original methodology: By means of reference gene primer amplification, nucleated cell counts were estimated. Sequencing was performed with immunoSEQ multiplex PCR; in TCRdb, only in-frame clones are kept and a portion is missing. That table gives V, J and clone size, and the DNA gave D and trimming. The sample contains 95,000 to 110,000 clones, 84% of which appear only once. Sequencing was performed on peripheral blood. The source of this sequence is a human donor in a cohort sampled during active COVID-19.

Written as DNA, the CDR3 is TGCAGTGCTAGTTTACAGGGCGACAATGAGCAGTTCTTC. It is translated as CSASLQGDNEQFF. The gene calls are TRBV20-1 and TRBJ2-1; perhaps TRBD1 as D (6 bases). CDR3 length equals 13 residues. The germline V gene encodes CDR1 DFQATT and CDR2 SNEGSKA (reference sequence). Trimming removed 3 bases from V and 5 bases from J, with 11 bases in between.